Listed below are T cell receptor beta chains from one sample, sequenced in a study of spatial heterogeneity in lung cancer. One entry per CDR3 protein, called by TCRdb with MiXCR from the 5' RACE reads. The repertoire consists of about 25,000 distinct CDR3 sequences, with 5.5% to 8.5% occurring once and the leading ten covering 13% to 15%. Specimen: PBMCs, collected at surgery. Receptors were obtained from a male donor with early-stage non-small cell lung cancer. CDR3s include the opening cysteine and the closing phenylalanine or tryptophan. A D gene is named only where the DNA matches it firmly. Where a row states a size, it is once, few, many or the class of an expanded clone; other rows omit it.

cdr3_aa: CASIPMEGALNTEAFF; cdr3_nt: TGTGCCAGCATTCCGATGGAAGGGGCTTTGAACACTGAAGCTTTCTTT; d_call: .; clone_size: few; v_call: TRBV27; j_call: TRBJ1-1
cdr3_aa: CASSVSGSSYNEQFF; cdr3_nt: TGCGCCAGCAGTGTTAGCGGGAGCTCCTACAATGAGCAGTTCTTC; d_call: TRBD2; clone_size: .; v_call: TRBV10-2; j_call: TRBJ2-1
cdr3_aa: CASSVRPSSTGELFF; cdr3_nt: TGCGCCAGCAGTGTTCGTCCTTCCAGCACCGGGGAGCTGTTTTTT; d_call: .; clone_size: many; v_call: TRBV10-2; j_call: TRBJ2-2
cdr3_aa: CASSFDRADQPQHF; cdr3_nt: TGTGCCAGCAGCTTTGACAGGGCTGATCAGCCCCAGCATTTT; d_call: TRBD1; clone_size: .; v_call: TRBV7-8; j_call: TRBJ1-5
cdr3_aa: CASSDRGDQPQHF; cdr3_nt: TGTGCCAGCAGCGACAGGGGAGATCAGCCCCAGCATTTT; d_call: TRBD1; clone_size: many; v_call: TRBV28; j_call: TRBJ1-5
cdr3_aa: CASSFTGTKTGELFF; cdr3_nt: TGCGCCAGCAGCTTTACAGGGACAAAGACCGGGGAGCTGTTTTTT; d_call: .; clone_size: few; v_call: TRBV5-1; j_call: TRBJ2-2
cdr3_aa: CASTEGVNTEAFF; cdr3_nt: TGCGCCAGTACCGAGGGGGTGAACACTGAAGCTTTCTTT; d_call: .; clone_size: many; v_call: TRBV10-1; j_call: TRBJ1-1
cdr3_aa: CASRLPGSGTEAFF; cdr3_nt: TGTGCCAGCAGGTTACCAGGGTCGGGGACTGAAGCTTTCTTT; d_call: .; clone_size: many; v_call: TRBV28; j_call: TRBJ1-1
cdr3_aa: CASSRRGSAQPQHF; cdr3_nt: TGTGCCAGCAGCCGACGAGGGTCTGCTCAGCCCCAGCATTTT; d_call: .; clone_size: many; v_call: TRBV2; j_call: TRBJ1-5
cdr3_aa: CASSLTANYGYTF; cdr3_nt: TGTGCCAGCAGTCTGACAGCCAACTATGGCTACACCTTC; d_call: .; clone_size: many; v_call: TRBV6-1; j_call: TRBJ1-2
cdr3_aa: CSARVDSMRHSYEQYF; cdr3_nt: TGCAGTGCTAGAGTCGACTCGATGAGGCACTCCTACGAGCAGTACTTC; d_call: .; clone_size: many; v_call: TRBV20-1; j_call: TRBJ2-7
cdr3_aa: CASTRGGLQETQYF; cdr3_nt: TGTGCCAGCACCCGCGGGGGGTTGCAAGAGACCCAGTACTTC; d_call: TRBD2; clone_size: many; v_call: TRBV7-9; j_call: TRBJ2-5
cdr3_aa: CASSFRTGRGSLEAFF; cdr3_nt: TGTGCCAGCAGTTTCCGCACCGGACGGGGATCTCTTGAAGCTTTCTTT; d_call: .; clone_size: medium-sized; v_call: TRBV28; j_call: TRBJ1-1
cdr3_aa: CASSGAGADTQYF; cdr3_nt: TGTGCCAGCAGCGGGGCAGGGGCAGATACGCAGTATTTT; d_call: .; clone_size: many; v_call: TRBV9; j_call: TRBJ2-3
cdr3_aa: CASRLRPAETQYF; cdr3_nt: TGTGCCAGCAGACTCCGACCTGCGGAGACCCAGTACTTC; d_call: .; clone_size: few; v_call: TRBV3-1; j_call: TRBJ2-5
cdr3_aa: CASSLGTGYETQYF; cdr3_nt: TGTGCCAGCAGCTTGGGGACAGGGTACGAGACCCAGTACTTC; d_call: TRBD1; clone_size: many; v_call: TRBV5-5; j_call: TRBJ2-5
cdr3_aa: CASSVAPGFLNYGYTF; cdr3_nt: TGTGCCAGCAGCGTAGCCCCGGGGTTCCTTAACTATGGCTACACCTTC; d_call: .; clone_size: many; v_call: TRBV9; j_call: TRBJ1-2
cdr3_aa: CASRPTQGYGYTF; cdr3_nt: TGTGCCAGCAGGCCTACTCAGGGTTATGGCTACACCTTC; d_call: .; clone_size: many; v_call: TRBV28; j_call: TRBJ1-2
cdr3_aa: CASSLYGTGVGAFF; cdr3_nt: TGTGCCAGCAGTTTATACGGGACAGGGGTCGGGGCTTTCTTT; d_call: TRBD1; clone_size: medium-sized; v_call: TRBV28; j_call: TRBJ1-1
cdr3_aa: CASSLVTVGQETQYF; cdr3_nt: TGTGCCAGCAGTTTAGTCACGGTTGGGCAAGAGACCCAGTACTTC; d_call: .; clone_size: .; v_call: TRBV28; j_call: TRBJ2-5
cdr3_aa: CASSPDSGSYNEQFF; cdr3_nt: TGCGCCAGCAGCCCCGACAGCGGTTCCTACAATGAGCAGTTCTTC; d_call: .; clone_size: many; v_call: TRBV4-1; j_call: TRBJ2-1
cdr3_aa: CASSVDSTPGTQYF; cdr3_nt: TGTGCCAGCAGCGTAGACAGTACCCCAGGGACCCAGTACTTC; d_call: .; clone_size: few; v_call: TRBV9; j_call: TRBJ2-5
cdr3_aa: CASSQLRTSDPRNNEQFF; cdr3_nt: TGCGCCAGCAGTCAGCTACGGACTAGCGACCCCCGAAACAATGAGCAGTTCTTC; d_call: TRBD2; clone_size: .; v_call: TRBV10-2; j_call: TRBJ2-1
cdr3_aa: CASSIQGAHTEAFF; cdr3_nt: TGTGCCAGCAGTATACAGGGGGCCCACACTGAAGCTTTCTTT; d_call: TRBD1; clone_size: few; v_call: TRBV27; j_call: TRBJ1-1
cdr3_aa: CASSRRIKETQYF; cdr3_nt: TGTGCCAGCAGCCGAAGGATTAAAGAGACCCAGTACTTC; d_call: .; clone_size: .; v_call: TRBV7-2; j_call: TRBJ2-5
cdr3_aa: CASSPQPSYEQYF; cdr3_nt: TGTGCCAGCTCACCTCAACCCTCCTACGAGCAGTACTTC; d_call: .; clone_size: .; v_call: TRBV18; j_call: TRBJ2-7
cdr3_aa: CASSLNGAGIRENYGYTF; cdr3_nt: TGTGCCAGCAGTTTAAATGGGGCAGGGATAAGGGAGAACTATGGCTACACCTTC; d_call: .; clone_size: medium-sized; v_call: TRBV28; j_call: TRBJ1-2
cdr3_aa: CSVGQINEQFF; cdr3_nt: TGCAGCGTTGGACAGATCAATGAGCAGTTCTTC; d_call: .; clone_size: many; v_call: TRBV29-1; j_call: TRBJ2-1
cdr3_aa: CASSTTPRTEAFF; cdr3_nt: TGTGCCAGCAGTACGACACCTCGCACTGAAGCTTTCTTT; d_call: .; clone_size: .; v_call: TRBV2; j_call: TRBJ1-1
cdr3_aa: CASTQGTSGRSEQYF; cdr3_nt: TGTGCCAGCACCCAAGGGACTAGCGGGAGAAGCGAGCAGTACTTC; d_call: TRBD2; clone_size: .; v_call: TRBV12-3/TRBV12-4; j_call: TRBJ2-7
cdr3_aa: CASRLVQGWQAEAFF; cdr3_nt: TGTGCCAGCAGATTAGTACAGGGGTGGCAAGCTGAAGCTTTCTTT; d_call: TRBD1; clone_size: many; v_call: TRBV28; j_call: TRBJ1-1
cdr3_aa: CASSEDRSGTEAFF; cdr3_nt: TGCGCCAGCAGCGAGGACAGATCGGGCACTGAAGCTTTCTTT; d_call: .; clone_size: many; v_call: TRBV4-3; j_call: TRBJ1-1
cdr3_aa: CATQDRGYYGYTF; cdr3_nt: TGTGCCACCCAGGACAGGGGATACTATGGCTACACCTTC; d_call: TRBD1; clone_size: many; v_call: TRBV24-1; j_call: TRBJ1-2
cdr3_aa: CASSETGVRGYTF; cdr3_nt: TGTGCCAGCAGTGAGACAGGGGTTCGCGGCTACACCTTC; d_call: TRBD1; clone_size: many; v_call: TRBV6-1; j_call: TRBJ1-2
cdr3_aa: CASSYNGRETQYF; cdr3_nt: TGTGCCAGCAGTTACAATGGGCGAGAGACCCAGTACTTC; d_call: .; clone_size: many; v_call: TRBV27; j_call: TRBJ2-5
cdr3_aa: CSASSYSEHGTDTQYF; cdr3_nt: TGCAGTGCTAGTTCGTATTCGGAGCACGGCACAGATACGCAGTATTTT; d_call: .; clone_size: .; v_call: TRBV20-1; j_call: TRBJ2-3
cdr3_aa: CASSFSTDTQYF; cdr3_nt: TGCGCCAGCAGCTTCTCCACAGATACGCAGTATTTT; d_call: .; clone_size: many; v_call: TRBV5-1; j_call: TRBJ2-3
cdr3_aa: CASSSRTSLDGTDTQYF; cdr3_nt: TGTGCCAGCAGCTCTCGGACTAGCCTCGATGGCACAGATACGCAGTATTTT; d_call: TRBD2; clone_size: many; v_call: TRBV7-2; j_call: TRBJ2-3
cdr3_aa: CASSETVNTEAFF; cdr3_nt: TGTGCCAGCAGTGAAACAGTGAACACTGAAGCTTTCTTT; d_call: .; clone_size: many; v_call: TRBV6-1; j_call: TRBJ1-1
cdr3_aa: CSVEEETMFF; cdr3_nt: TGCAGCGTTGAAGAGGAGACTATGTTCTTC; d_call: .; clone_size: many; v_call: TRBV29-1; j_call: TRBJ2-1
cdr3_aa: CSVWAGTDTQYF; cdr3_nt: TGCAGCGTTTGGGCGGGCACAGATACGCAGTATTTT; d_call: .; clone_size: many; v_call: TRBV29-1; j_call: TRBJ2-3
cdr3_aa: CASRLAGGPYNEQFF; cdr3_nt: TGTGCCAGCAGGTTAGCGGGAGGGCCCTACAATGAGCAGTTCTTC; d_call: TRBD2; clone_size: few; v_call: TRBV12-3/TRBV12-4; j_call: TRBJ2-1
cdr3_aa: CASSIGPGAMNTEAFF; cdr3_nt: TGCGCCAGCAGCATCGGGCCCGGAGCAATGAACACTGAAGCTTTCTTT; d_call: .; clone_size: few; v_call: TRBV5-1; j_call: TRBJ1-1
cdr3_aa: CASTIGGVQPQHF; cdr3_nt: TGTGCCAGCACCATAGGAGGGGTGCAGCCCCAGCATTTT; d_call: .; clone_size: medium-sized; v_call: TRBV28; j_call: TRBJ1-5
cdr3_aa: CASSQGAGVTYEQYF; cdr3_nt: TGCGCCAGCAGCCAAGGGGCAGGGGTAACCTACGAGCAGTACTTC; d_call: .; clone_size: .; v_call: TRBV4-1; j_call: TRBJ2-7
cdr3_aa: CASSEVIAGDNEQFF; cdr3_nt: TGTGCCAGCAGCGAGGTTATAGCGGGGGATAATGAGCAGTTCTTC; d_call: TRBD2; clone_size: many; v_call: TRBV5-6; j_call: TRBJ2-1
cdr3_aa: CASSPRKGTISYEQYF; cdr3_nt: TGTGCCAGCAGCCCAAGGAAGGGGACTATCTCCTACGAGCAGTACTTC; d_call: TRBD2; clone_size: few; v_call: TRBV4-2; j_call: TRBJ2-7
cdr3_aa: CASKGRGIQETQYF; cdr3_nt: TGTGCCAGCAAGGGCAGGGGGATTCAGGAGACCCAGTACTTC; d_call: TRBD1; clone_size: few; v_call: TRBV2; j_call: TRBJ2-5
cdr3_aa: CASSFVVQGQGTEAFF; cdr3_nt: TGCGCCAGCAGCTTTGTGGTTCAGGGGCAGGGAACTGAAGCTTTCTTT; d_call: .; clone_size: .; v_call: TRBV5-1; j_call: TRBJ1-1
cdr3_aa: CASSLRGDPYEQYF; cdr3_nt: TGTGCCAGCAGTTTAAGGGGGGACCCCTACGAGCAGTACTTC; d_call: .; clone_size: few; v_call: TRBV12-3/TRBV12-4; j_call: TRBJ2-7
cdr3_aa: CASNRLGYQETQYF; cdr3_nt: TGCGCCAGCAATAGACTAGGGTACCAAGAGACCCAGTACTTC; d_call: .; clone_size: many; v_call: TRBV5-1; j_call: TRBJ2-5
cdr3_aa: CASSFPQGEQFF; cdr3_nt: TGTGCCAGCAGTTTCCCCCAGGGCGAGCAGTTCTTC; d_call: .; clone_size: .; v_call: TRBV7-8; j_call: TRBJ2-1
cdr3_aa: CASSLRTNYEQYF; cdr3_nt: TGCGCCAGCAGCCTTAGGACTAACTACGAGCAGTACTTC; d_call: .; clone_size: many; v_call: TRBV5-1; j_call: TRBJ2-7
cdr3_aa: CASSLVREKGLDYGYTF; cdr3_nt: TGTGCCAGCAGCTTAGTGAGGGAAAAAGGATTGGACTATGGCTACACCTTC; d_call: .; clone_size: many; v_call: TRBV7-7; j_call: TRBJ1-2
cdr3_aa: CAISAGLGLYNSPLHF; cdr3_nt: TGTGCCATCAGTGCGGGTTTAGGGTTGTATAATTCACCCCTCCACTTT; d_call: .; clone_size: few; v_call: TRBV10-3; j_call: TRBJ1-6